This T cell receptor (beta chain) emerged from a study of T cells in Graves' hyperthyroidism and ophthalmopathy. The CDR3 runs 17 residues. CDR1 is KGHDR, CDR2 SFDVKD, per germline. Unmatched junction bases numbered 7, after V lost 3 bases and J lost 1 base. This clonotype was recorded a few times. Regions amplified from RNA transcripts were the TCR beta CDR3 regions. The HTBI primer set was used in a first-round RT-PCR of the TCR CDR3. TCRdb reprocessed the multiplex PCR reads via MiXCR and lists one record per CDR3 protein. The table includes 150,000 to 200,000 distinct CDR3 sequences, approximately 9% detected once.

The sequenced sample consisted of blood. This TCR was recovered from a woman aged 18-29 years with Graves' hyperthyroidism that later progressed to Graves' ophthalmopathy. The chain couples TRBV24-1 to TRBJ2-2; 7 nucleotides line up with TRBD2. In DNA, the CDR3 is TGTGCCACCAGTGATCGAAACAGCGGGAAGAACACCGGGGAGCTGTTTTTT. Residues: CATSDRNSGKNTGELFF.